This T cell receptor beta chain was documented in a study of brain T cells in children with intractable seizures. The CDR3 loop spans 14 amino acids. V was pared by 4 bases and J by 2 bases, with 6 bases of the junction left unmatched. Germline V gene sequence: CDR1 SGHRS, CDR2 YFSETQ. The repertoire was sequenced with immunoSEQ multiplex PCR; TCRdb's copy has only in-frame clones and lacks some. The table lists 95,000 to 120,000 clones, under 95% of them singletons. Only cases whose brain tissue showed the highest T cell transcript signatures were sequenced. At least one anti-epileptic drug was given before surgery.

The input for sequencing was peripheral blood, taken at surgery. The chain carries TRBV5-1 and TRBJ2-7; 7 nucleotides line up with TRBD2. The sequence came from a boy under two years old with hemimegalencephaly and intractable seizures. In DNA, the CDR3 is TGCGCCAGCAGCGTGACTAGCTCGGCCTACGAGCAGTACTTC. Encoded protein: CASSVTSSAYEQYF.